These T cell receptor beta chains were read from a single sample in a study of T cells in localized non-small cell lung cancer. Produced via immunoSEQ multiplex PCR; TCRdb's table is partial and in-frame only. The sample includes more than 25,000 clones, approximately 90% of them seen just once. The sequencing here drew on peripheral blood, taken before any cancer treatment. These receptors originate from a female donor of 60 years or more with stage III squamous cell lung carcinoma. The CDR3 runs from the conserved cysteine through the conserved F or W. A row's size may be missing; if present it is once, few, many or a size class.

>TRBV28|-
CASRGQPSYEQYF
>TRBV6-5|-
CASSPRRDTGELFF
>TRBV9|-
CASSVGGQSSYEQYF
>TRBV19|-
CASSIIGSSYEQYF
>TRBV9|-
CASSVVGDPYNEQFF
>TRBV7-2|-
CASSPNGPDPYGYTF
>TRBV9|once
CASSPTSGLNEQFF
>TRBV19|-
CASKRRTNEKLFF
>TRBV9|-
CASSFRGQAGPSTDTQYF
>TRBV11-2|-
CASSPTYTEAFF
>TRBV15|-
CATSSDRGGGGTGELFF
>TRBV18|-
CASSPNRQGWYEQYF
>TRBV6-5|once
CASSYRGSPLHF
>TRBV2|-
CASSEGSVPYEQYF
>TRBV5-5|-
CASSPQQWGARDSNQPQHF
>TRBV10-2|-
CASSKQAAYQETQYF
>TRBV9|-
CASSVRDNSPLHF
>TRBV30|-
CAWSFPGTGGNEQFF
>TRBV2|-
CASSGLMDGVIQYF
>TRBV7-3|-
CASSPGRSYGYTF
>TRBV5-5|-
CASKSTSGSLNEQFF
>TRBV10-3|-
CAISRTPDRGPNEKLFF
>TRBV29-1|-
CSVAGSVNEKLFF
>TRBV6-5|-
CASSYPGDSNQPQHF
>TRBV5-8|once
CASSLSAANTEAFF
>TRBV6-1|-
CASRGLGITNYGYTF
>TRBV6-5|-
CASSYVGPGNTIYF
>TRBV5-4|-
CASSPGLGANEQFF
>TRBV2|-
CASSGRREAGGRETQYF
>TRBV27|-
CASSVDRSYGYTF
>TRBV6-5|-
CASGKTGFRGYTF
>TRBV27|few
CASSSLKGGVSISYEQYF
>TRBV7-9|-
CASSEGYSRETQYF
>TRBV11-2|-
CASSLLPGINYGYTF
>TRBV7-9|-
CASSFSSGSITGELFF
>TRBV4-1|-
CASSQSGQAFYGYTF
>TRBV19|once
CASTDPRLRKTGELFF
>TRBV6-5|-
CASSYPGTENTGELFF
>TRBV7-2|-
CASSPQGAGTNEKLFF
>TRBV2|-
CASRGGSGSAGELFF
>TRBV11-2|-
CASSPRGRTFGNTIYF
>TRBV30|-
CAWSVSSVETQYF
>TRBV7-7|-
CASSNGGYNEQFF
>TRBV7-6|-
CASSLGSSSYEQYF
>TRBV11-2|-
CASRSSTTKNIQYF
>TRBV10-3|-
CAISEGLLNTEAFF
>TRBV28|-
CASSLSRASTGELFF
>TRBV2|-
CASSEQDTQYF
>TRBV28|few
CASSLSVANEKLFF
>TRBV15|-
CATSRDQGQGGYNEQFF
>TRBV29-1|-
CSRTSRGTDTQYF
>TRBV28|-
CASSFRTGVGQPQHF
>TRBV13|few
CASSWMSSYNEQFF
>TRBV6-4|-
CASSERASGGAANEQFF
>TRBV7-8|-
CASSLGSSSGKETQYF
>TRBV2|once
CASSATGYGYTF
>TRBV9|-
CASSATSEETQYF
>TRBV19|-
CASMGRNQPQHF
>TRBV5-1|once
CASSLAVVANTEAFF
>TRBV20-1|-
CSAPSGNTIYF